The 21 T cell receptor beta chains below come from one sample, sequenced in a study of shared clonotypes between healthy human individuals. Repertoires were generated with immunoSEQ multiplex PCR, while TCRdb's copy carries only in-frame clones and drops some. The table records about 1.1 million clones, 70% to 80% of them present only once. The sequenced sample consisted of memory CD4+ T cells from PBMCs. The subset: CD45RA-negative fraction. The receptors originated from a man aged 18 to 35 in good health. Some clones in this sample may be carry-over from other donors' samples.

This clone was counted a few times. This chain uses TRBV4-1 with TRBJ2-3; no definite D call. The CDR3 has 15 residues. V was shortened by 0 bases and J by 4 bases, with 11 bases between the two germline ends. Germline values: CDR1 MGHRA, CDR2 YSYEKL. The CDR3 region has the DNA TGCGCCAGCAGCCAAGATCCAGGCTCGGCAGATACGCAGTATTTT. This codes for CASSQDPGSADTQYF.

This clone was detected once. The J gene is TRBJ1-4, the V gene TRBV11-2, with TRBD1 identical over 9 bases. V lost 0 bases to trimming and J lost 5 bases; unmatched junction nucleotides: 13. Looked up from germline, CDR1 is SGHAT and CDR2 is FQNNGV. The CDR3 is 19 amino acids. This CDR3 is CASSLDHGYRGRRNEKLFF. In DNA form, the CDR3 reads TGTGCCAGCAGCTTAGATCATGGATACAGGGGGCGAAGGAATGAAAAACTGTTTTTT.

J is TRBJ2-3 and V is TRBV2; 9 nucleotides align to TRBD2. V was pared by 5 bases and J by 5 bases, with 11 bases of the junction left unmatched. The CDR3 has 16 residues. Looked up from germline, CDR1 is SNHLY and CDR2 is FYNNEI. The CDR3 region is CASSRRAGGEGDTQYF. CDR3 DNA sequence: TGTGCCAGCAGTAGAAGAGCGGGAGGAGAGGGAGATACGCAGTATTTT.

On this clone itself: This sequence may be a read error, since a much larger clone differs from it by one base. Other DNA sequences within the sample encode an identical CDR3. The chain carries TRBV2 and TRBJ1-1; weak D call: TRBD1 (5 bases). CDR3 length: 13 amino acids. The germline CDR1 and CDR2 sequences are SNHLY and FYNNEI. V shed 4 bases and J shed 0 bases, with 6 bases lying between them. CDR3 loop: CASSGGVNTEAFF. CDR3 nucleotide sequence: TGTGCCAGCAGTGGGGGGGTGAACACTGAAGCTTTCTTT.

A note on this clone: This sample includes further DNA sequences coding for the same CDR3. The chain is built from TRBV5-1 and TRBJ2-3; perhaps TRBD1 as D (5 bases). Germline CDR1 reads SGHRS; CDR2 reads YFSETQ. The V gene lost 3 bases and the J gene lost 4 bases, with 9 bases spanning the gap. This CDR3 has 13 residues. The CDR3 DNA sequence: TGCGCCAGCAGCTCCCAGGGTTCAGATACGCAGTATTTT. Its translation: CASSSQGSDTQYF.

This clone was recorded once. J is TRBJ2-3 and V is TRBV9; D ambiguous. The germline CDR1 and CDR2 sequences are SGDLS and YYNGEE. Trimming shortened V by 3 bases and J by 2 bases, and 7 bases separated the two germline ends. The CDR3 is 13 amino acids. CDR3 nucleotide sequence: TGTGCCAGCAGCGCCGCGCACACAGATACGCAGTATTTT. It codes for CASSAAHTDTQYF.

This clone was counted a few times. The chain carries TRBV5-1 and TRBJ2-1; D unclear. The CDR3 is 12 residues long. Per germline, CDR1 SGHRS and CDR2 YFSETQ. The V end was cut by 2 bases, the J end by 10 bases, with 10 bases between. The CDR3 sequence is CASSFYRYEQFF. The CDR3 DNA is TGCGCCAGCAGCTTCTACCGATACGAGCAGTTCTTC.

This clone was seen more than once but under ten times. This chain links TRBV5-6 with TRBJ2-1, with 9 nucleotides matching TRBD2. Germline V gives CDR1 SGHDT, CDR2 YYEEEE. J was trimmed by 10 bases and V by 4 bases; bases with no gene match: 3. This CDR3 contains 12 residues. CDR3 sequence reads: CASSRLAGEQFF. The CDR3 DNA reads as TGTGCCAGCAGCCGGCTAGCGGGGGAGCAGTTCTTC.

A few counts support this clone. The chain has TRBV6-5 and TRBJ2-2, with D uncertain. The CDR3 is made up of 12 amino acids. V was pared by 7 bases and J by 0 bases, with 3 bases between. Germline CDR1 is MNHEY and CDR2 is SVGAGI. The CDR3 spells CASKPNTGELFF. The CDR3 DNA is TGTGCCAGCAAACCGAACACCGGGGAGCTGTTTTTT.

The CDR3 coding sequence is TGTGCCAGTAGTATAAGGGGGACAAGCTATGGCTACACCTTC. Its translation is CASSIRGTSYGYTF. This chain connects TRBV19 to TRBJ1-2; D may be TRBD1 (6 bases). Germline CDR1 and CDR2: LNHDA and SQIVND (reference sequence). This CDR3 comprises 14 residues. V lost 2 bases and J 4 bases, leaving 11 bases between the germline ends.

The J gene is TRBJ2-2, the V gene TRBV30; D is unclear. From germline, CDR1 is GTSNPN and CDR2 SVGIG (reference sequence). This CDR3 spans 11 amino acids. The V end lost 2 bases, the J end lost 8 bases, and 6 bases lay between the germline ends. CDR3 nucleotide sequence: TGTGCCTGGAGTCGCCTAGGGGAGCTGTTTTTT. Protein product: CAWSRLGELFF.

The chain recombines TRBV7-9 with TRBJ2-7; D call uncertain. CDR1 and CDR2 (germline): SEHNR, FQNEAQ (reference sequence). Trimming stripped 2 bases from V and 2 bases from J, with 19 bases between. The CDR3 runs 17 residues. The CDR3 here is CASSLPNLGLGTYEQYF. The CDR3 DNA reads TGTGCCAGCAGCTTACCAAATCTGGGTCTCGGTACCTACGAGCAGTACTTC.

This clone was detected only once. This chain uses TRBV27 with TRBJ1-2; TRBD1 might be the D (5 bases). The CDR3 is 13 amino acids. Trimming left V 6 bases short and J 4 bases short, with 12 bases between. Germline V gene lookup returns CDR1 MNHEY and CDR2 SMNVEV (reference sequence). This chain's CDR3 is CASSPGLSYGYTF. For the CDR3, the DNA is TGTGCCAGCAGCCCGGGACTGAGCTATGGCTACACCTTC.

The chain combines TRBV4-3 with TRBJ2-7; weak D call: TRBD2 (5 bases). Germline CDR1 and CDR2: LGHNA and YSLEER. V gave up 0 bases and J gave up 6 bases, with 9 bases separating them. The CDR3 is made up of 13 amino acids. CDR3 in amino acids: CASSQDQSGEQYF. The CDR3 DNA reads TGCGCCAGCAGCCAAGATCAGAGCGGCGAGCAGTACTTC.

The V call is TRBV7-2, the J call TRBJ2-7; D call uncertain. The V gene's germline CDR1 is SGHTA and CDR2 FQGNSA. Trimming left V 5 bases short and J 0 bases short, with 11 bases between. The CDR3 is made up of 14 amino acids. In DNA, the CDR3 is TGTGCCAGCAGCCCGGCTGGGAACTCCTACGAGCAGTACTTC. Encoded protein: CASSPAGNSYEQYF. Variable domain in full (rest from reference TRBV7-2 and TRBJ2-7): GAGVSQSPSNKVTEKGKDVELRCDPISGHTALYWYRQSLGQGLEFLIYFQGNSAPDKSGLPSDRFSAERTGGSVSTLTIQRTQQEDSAVYLCASSPAGNSYEQYFGPGTRLTVT.

The table lists this clone with a count of one. Other DNA sequences in this specimen translate into the identical CDR3. V and J are TRBV28 and TRBJ1-2, with D possibly matching TRBD1 (5 bases). Germline V gene sequence: CDR1 MDHEN, CDR2 SYDVKM. CDR3 size: 12 residues. The ends were cut back, 6 bases at V and 7 bases at J, with 12 bases in the middle. This CDR3 is CASSPPGGGYTF. Written as DNA, the CDR3 is TGTGCCAGCAGCCCCCCCGGGGGTGGCTACACCTTC.

The table lists this clone with a count of one. This CDR3 is CASSTKVGGTGSTDTQYF. In DNA form, the CDR3 reads TGTGCCAGCAGCACCAAAGTCGGCGGGACAGGCTCCACAGATACGCAGTATTTT. The chain is built from TRBV5-4 and TRBJ2-3; 8 positions match TRBD1. The germline CDR1 and CDR2 sequences are SGHNT and YYREEE (reference sequence). V lost 4 bases to trimming and J lost 2 bases; unmatched junction nucleotides: 15. The CDR3 has 18 residues.

The chain is built from TRBV7-3 and TRBJ2-1, with 10 bases that match TRBD2. The ends lost 2 bases at V and 5 bases at J; junction bases unmatched: 9. CDR1 is SGHTA, CDR2 FQGTGA, per germline. The CDR3 is 17 residues long. CDR3 in amino acids: CASSLGYTSGTDNEQFF. The CDR3 DNA is TGTGCCAGCAGCTTAGGCTATACTAGCGGGACCGACAATGAGCAGTTCTTC.

This clone appeared a single time. V gene TRBV7-3 combines with J gene TRBJ2-1; D gene uncertain. This CDR3 contains 14 residues. Germline CDR1 reads SGHTA; CDR2 reads FQGTGA. Trimming pared 2 bases from V and 6 bases from J, leaving 11 bases between. The CDR3 spells CASSLRGRVNEQFF. As DNA, the CDR3 is TGTGCCAGCAGCTTACGTGGTCGGGTCAATGAGCAGTTCTTC.

The chain recombines TRBV6-4 with TRBJ2-3; D gene ambiguous. V was shortened by 5 bases and J by 0 bases, with 12 bases between the two germline ends. This CDR3 region has 15 residues. Germline V lookup: CDR1 MRHNA, CDR2 SNTAGT. The CDR3 sequence is CASSYRHASTDTQYF. The CDR3 region has the DNA TGTGCCAGCAGTTATCGCCATGCTAGCACAGATACGCAGTATTTT.

The J gene is TRBJ2-3, the V gene TRBV18; 11 positions match TRBD2. This CDR3 comprises 18 residues. V trimming: 0 bases; J trimming: 3 bases; junction bases outside the gene matches: 8. CDR1 is KGHSH and CDR2 is LQKENI in the germline V gene. The CDR3 protein is CASSPPATSGKFTDTQYF. In DNA, the CDR3 is TGTGCCAGCTCACCACCCGCGACTAGCGGGAAGTTTACAGATACGCAGTATTTT.